This T cell receptor beta chain was sequenced for a study of blood T cell repertoires in COVID-19. Turning to the study itself: Samples representing acute and convalescent COVID-19 were sourced from the United States, Italy and Spain.

Original analysis: Using reference gene primer amplification, nucleated cell counts were estimated. Assay: immunoSEQ multiplex PCR; the TCRdb copy retains only in-frame clones and omits some. That table is the source of V, J and clone size, and D and trimming were worked out from the DNA. This table has approximately 200,000 clones, about 85% appearing once. Germline V gene lookup returns CDR1 LGHNA and CDR2 YSLEER. This CDR3 contains 16 residues. Trimming removed 0 bases from V and 1 base from J, with 10 bases in between. Those enrolled, adults aged 18 to 89 years, came from about two dozen US areas. Clinical history as reported by participants underpinned cohort assignment.

This sequence was found in a man between 35 and 55 years old who had recovered from COVID-19. The chain combines TRBV4-3 with TRBJ1-5; unclear D gene. The sequenced sample consisted of PBMCs or T cells enriched from blood (not recorded which). The CDR3 sequence: CASSQEFSRSNQPQHF. DNA for the CDR3: TGCGCCAGCAGCCAAGAATTTAGTCGGAGCAATCAGCCCCAGCATTTT.